This T cell receptor (beta chain) was captured in a study of PD-1 blockade in mismatch repair-deficient tumors. The time point here: roughly 11-day in vitro stimulation with candidate neoantigen peptide 6. All patients were mismatch repair deficient, assessed by either PCR or immunohistochemistry. Sequencing was performed with immunoSEQ multiplex PCR; in TCRdb, only in-frame clones are kept and a portion is missing. Counted here are 14,000 or so clones, roughly 86% occurring once; the ten biggest clones make up 4% to 5.5%. Germline V gives CDR1 SGHRS, CDR2 YFSETQ. This CDR3 has 16 residues. The V and J ends lost 4 bases and 4 bases, in that order; junction bases with no gene match: 13. Concerning this clone itself: Antigen: not known.

This TCR was recovered from an adult with mismatch repair-deficient cancer. This specimen was cells cultured in vitro, taken from a patient treated with pembrolizumab. The gene calls are TRBV5-1 and TRBJ1-1; 7 bases are a match to TRBD1. In DNA, the CDR3 is TGCGCCAGCAGCGAGGCCTTACAGGGGCAAGGCACTGAAGCTTTCTTT. Its translation is CASSEALQGQGTEAFF.